This T cell receptor beta chain was found in a study of regulatory T cells in long-lasting Graves disease. The study, taken as a whole, reports: Accuracy could have been hurt by small sample size. For persistent Graves' patients, TCR diversity was lower than for newly diagnosed ones. Gene preferences differed: TRBV28, TRBJ1-2, TRBJ2-5 in persistent cases.

Noted time point: persistent/refractory GD, antithyroid drugs over 5 years with positive TRAb. The authors made the TCR library using RNA they extracted from PBMCs. Arm-PCR of CDR3 regions with iRepertoire HTBI primers generated TCR beta libraries. Each CDR3 protein is one row after TCRdb ran MiXCR on the multiplex PCR reads. The profile shows a few hundred thousand distinct CDR3 sequences, about 20% of them singletons. This clonotype was seen a single time. Its antigen is as yet unknown. This CDR3 has 13 residues. Germline V CDR1 and CDR2: MRHNA, SNTAGT. Losses at the gene ends were 6 bases for V and 10 bases for J; bases not matched to a gene: 7.

The sequenced sample was peripheral blood mononuclear cells (PBMCs), obtained when the disease was refractory, from a patient treated with antithyroid drugs. This TCR was sampled from a female donor with Graves disease. V gene TRBV6-4 combines with J gene TRBJ1-1, with 11 bases identical to TRBD1. In DNA, the CDR3 is TGTGCCAGCAGCCCCGGACAGGGGGCTGGAGCTTTCTTT. It specifies CASSPGQGAGAFF.